One sample yielded the 32 T cell receptor beta chains listed below, sequenced in a study of shared clonotypes between healthy human individuals. The repertoire was sequenced with immunoSEQ multiplex PCR; TCRdb's copy has only in-frame clones and lacks some. Of around 1.5 million clones in the sample, 95% to 99% are singletons; the top ten hold 0.45%. The sequenced sample was naive CD4+ T cells sorted from blood. Documented subset: CD45RA+ positively selected. These receptors all stem from a man younger than 40 in good health.

The rearrangement joins TRBV5-1 to TRBJ1-1; D remains ambiguous. Germline CDR1 reads SGHRS; CDR2 reads YFSETQ. Trimming cost V 2 bases and J 1 base, with 15 bases left between them. CDR3 length equals 16 residues. The CDR3 nucleotides are TGCGCCAGCAGCTTTGGGGTATCTAACCCGAACACTGAAGCTTTCTTT. Protein: CASSFGVSNPNTEAFF.

The chain has TRBV5-4 and TRBJ2-6; 7 bases match TRBD1. In germline, CDR1 is SGHNT, CDR2 YYREEE (reference sequence). V gave up 4 bases and J gave up 2 bases; unmatched junction bases: 6. This CDR3 is built from 16 residues. CDR3: CASSPKGATGANVLTF. CDR3 DNA sequence: TGTGCCAGCAGCCCGAAGGGGGCAACTGGGGCCAACGTCCTGACTTTC.

V and J are TRBV19 and TRBJ2-1; D may be TRBD1 (6 bases). Germline V gene lookup returns CDR1 LNHDA and CDR2 SQIVND (reference sequence). The CDR3 runs to 13 residues. Trimming took 5 bases from V and 9 from J, leaving 14 bases between them. This CDR3 reads CASSEIRGIEQFF. Written as DNA, the CDR3 is TGTGCCAGTAGTGAAATCAGGGGTATTGAGCAGTTCTTC. The full variable domain, with the rest looked up from reference TRBV19 and TRBJ2-1, is DGGITQSPKYLFRKEGQNVTLSCEQNLNHDAMYWYRQDPGQGLRLIYYSQIVNDFQKGDIAEGYSVSREKKESFPLTVTSAQKNPTAFYLCASSEIRGIEQFFGPGTRLTVL.

This chain connects TRBV18 to TRBJ1-5; D unresolved. Germline V lookup: CDR1 KGHSH, CDR2 LQKENI. Trimming cost V 3 bases and J 7 bases, with 10 bases left between them. The CDR3 has 13 amino acids. This CDR3 is CASSPTREQPQHF. In DNA, the CDR3 is TGTGCCAGCTCACCCACGCGGGAACAGCCCCAGCATTTT. Based on the CDR3 plus reference TRBV18 and TRBJ1-5, the full variable domain is NAGVMQNPRHLVRRRGQEARLRCSPMKGHSHVYWYRQLPEEGLKFMVYLQKENIIDESGMPKERFSAEFPKEGPSILRIQQVVRGDSAAYFCASSPTREQPQHFGDGTRLSIL.

The V gene is TRBV14, the J gene TRBJ2-3, with TRBD2 identical over 8 bases. CDR3 length: 16 residues. The junction had 8 bases not matched to a gene; V was cut back by 4 bases and J by 2 bases. The germline V gene encodes CDR1 SGHDN and CDR2 FVKESK. CDR3 sequence: CASSLIAGLLTDTQYF. The CDR3 DNA sequence: TGTGCCAGCAGCCTGATAGCGGGACTACTCACAGATACGCAGTATTTT.

This chain links TRBV25-1 with TRBJ2-6; D gene uncertain. The CDR3 is 17 residues long. Germline V gives CDR1 MGHDK, CDR2 SYGVNS. V dropped 4 bases and J dropped 2 bases, with 15 bases sitting between them. The CDR3 DNA sequence: TGTGCCAGCAGTGTAACGCCCGGAGTTACTGGGGCCAACGTCCTGACTTTC. Its protein is CASSVTPGVTGANVLTF.

The chain joins TRBV9 to TRBJ2-1; TRBD2 matches at 10 bases. V gave up 3 bases and J gave up 10 bases; unmatched junction bases: 10. This CDR3 spans 15 amino acids. CDR1 is SGDLS and CDR2 is YYNGEE in the germline V gene. This chain's CDR3 is CASSAELAGPGEQFF. The CDR3 bases are TGTGCCAGCAGCGCCGAACTAGCGGGACCGGGGGAGCAGTTCTTC.

Of note for this clone: Relative to the germline gene, one junction end is altered; a read error may explain this. This chain joins TRBV11-2 and TRBJ1-2; D is ambiguous. The germline V gene has CDR1 SGHAT and CDR2 FQNNGV. The CDR3 runs 13 residues. CDR3 sequence reads: CAGSLPGGYGYTF. The CDR3 region has the DNA TGTGCCGGCAGCTTACCTGGCGGTTATGGCTACACCTTC.

The chain combines TRBV11-1 with TRBJ2-5; D is possibly TRBD1 (6 bases). Trimming removed 8 bases at V and 5 bases at J, with 15 bases between. This CDR3 region has 13 residues. Germline CDR1 reads SGHAT; CDR2 reads FQDESV (reference sequence). CDR3 sequence reads: CASQSQGQETQYF. CDR3 nucleotide sequence: TGTGCCAGCCAATCACAGGGCCAGGAGACCCAGTACTTC.

V gene TRBV5-4 combines with J gene TRBJ2-5; 8 bases agree with TRBD1. The CDR3 covers 16 residues. Germline V gene data show CDR1 as SGHNT and CDR2 as YYREEE (reference sequence). Trimming removed 1 base from V and 3 bases from J; junction bases left unmatched: 8. The CDR3 region is CASSLPAGGGKETQYF. DNA for the CDR3: TGTGCCAGCAGCTTGCCGGCAGGGGGCGGAAAAGAGACCCAGTACTTC.

The chain is built from TRBV7-8 and TRBJ1-5, with D unclear. Trimming cost V 0 bases and J 10 bases, with 19 bases left between them. CDR3 size: 16 residues. Germline V gives CDR1 SGHVS, CDR2 FQNEAQ. The CDR3, as DNA: TGTGCCAGCAGCTTAGCGAGTGGTGCCCCATCGTTCCCCCAGCATTTT. This translates into CASSLASGAPSFPQHF.

The V and J genes are TRBV18 and TRBJ2-7; 9 bases are shared with TRBD1. Germline lookup yields CDR1 KGHSH and CDR2 LQKENI. V lost 6 bases, J lost 5 bases, and 14 bases stayed unmatched. The CDR3 is 16 residues long. CDR3 in DNA: TGTGCCAGCTCCCCCTCCTCCGGGACAGGGAGGAACGAGCAGTACTTC. This encodes CASSPSSGTGRNEQYF.

The chain recombines TRBV27 with TRBJ2-2; D is ambiguous. V lost 5 bases to trimming and J lost 3 bases, with 4 bases between them. Germline V gene data show CDR1 as MNHEY and CDR2 as SMNVEV (reference sequence). The CDR3 spans 12 residues. Written as DNA, the CDR3 is TGTGCCAGCAGTCAATACACCGGGGAGCTGTTTTTT. Amino acids: CASSQYTGELFF.

The chain carries TRBV7-9 and TRBJ1-3, with 9 bases that match TRBD1. V trimming: 5 bases; J trimming: 1 base; junction bases outside the gene matches: 3. This CDR3 is built from 15 residues. CDR1 SEHNR and CDR2 FQNEAQ come from the germline V gene (reference sequence). CDR3 sequence reads: CASSATGGSGNTIYF. DNA of the CDR3: TGTGCCAGCAGCGCGACAGGGGGTTCTGGAAACACCATATATTTT.

The rearrangement links TRBV7-9 to TRBJ1-2; the match to TRBD1 covers 9 bases. This CDR3 comprises 14 residues. Germline CDR1 reads SEHNR; CDR2 reads FQNEAQ (reference sequence). J gave up 7 bases and V 3 bases, and 6 bases lay outside the gene matches. Here the CDR3 DNA reads TGTGCCAGCAGCTTGAGGACAGGGGACGGTGGCTACACCTTC. Its protein product is CASSLRTGDGGYTF.

The chain carries TRBV6-6 and TRBJ2-3; 12 bases align to TRBD2. Losses at the gene ends were 6 bases for V and 1 base for J; bases not matched to a gene: 5. Germline CDR1 MNHNY, CDR2 SVGAGI (reference sequence). The CDR3 has 16 residues. This CDR3 reads CASRTSGSGGTDTQYF. The CDR3 bases are TGTGCCAGCAGGACTAGCGGGAGCGGGGGCACAGATACGCAGTATTTT.

The chain joins TRBV7-2 to TRBJ2-3, with a possible D match to TRBD2 (5 bases). The V and J ends lost 0 bases and 2 bases respectively, with 15 bases between them. The CDR3 totals 17 residues. Germline CDR1 is SGHTA and CDR2 is FQGNSA. The CDR3 loop is CASSLAISGTTTDTQYF. The DNA of the CDR3 is TGTGCCAGCAGCTTAGCGATAAGCGGTACCACCACAGATACGCAGTATTTT.

V is TRBV29-1 and J is TRBJ2-2; weak D call: TRBD2 (6 bases). Trimming took off 4 bases at V and 4 bases at J, with 7 bases between the two ends. Germline V lookup: CDR1 SQVTM, CDR2 ANQGSEA. The length of the CDR3 is 12 residues. The CDR3 DNA sequence: TGCAGCGTTGGGAGGGGCACCGGGGAGCTGTTTTTT. It is translated as CSVGRGTGELFF.

The chain recombines TRBV11-2 with TRBJ2-1, with 10 bases fitting TRBD2. CDR1 is SGHAT and CDR2 is FQNNGV in the germline V gene. The CDR3 covers 16 residues. V was clipped by 5 bases and J by 2 bases; unmatched bases: 6. The CDR3 nucleotides read TGTGCCAGCAGCCGTCGGACTAGCGGAACCTACAATGAGCAGTTCTTC. Translation gives CASSRRTSGTYNEQFF.

The chain uses TRBV18 and TRBJ1-2; D not resolved. Germline V CDR1 and CDR2: KGHSH, LQKENI. The CDR3 totals 16 residues. V gave up 0 bases and J gave up 4 bases, with 15 bases separating them. CDR3 in DNA: TGTGCCAGCTCACCACCCACCCTGTCCAGGTCCTATGGCTACACCTTC. This codes for CASSPPTLSRSYGYTF.

The chain recombines TRBV19 with TRBJ1-2; 8 nucleotides align to TRBD1. After removal of 4 bases from V and 2 bases from J, the junction contained 3 bases not matched to a gene. The CDR3 loop spans 14 amino acids. Germline V lookup: CDR1 LNHDA, CDR2 SQIVND (reference sequence). The CDR3 DNA sequence: TGTGCCAGTAGTACCCGACAGGGGAACTATGGCTACACCTTC. Amino acid sequence: CASSTRQGNYGYTF.

This clone occurred once. CDR3 bases: TGTGCCAGCAGCGGAATAAGGGGGCAGCAGCCCCAGCATTTT. It codes for CASSGIRGQQPQHF. The rearrangement uses TRBV6-5 and TRBJ1-5; 7 positions agree with TRBD1. Trimming cost V 6 bases and J 7 bases; bases outside gene matches: 9. CDR3 length: 14 residues. Germline V lookup: CDR1 MNHEY, CDR2 SVGAGI.

The V call is TRBV27, the J call TRBJ2-3; possible D gene TRBD2, 6 bases. The germline CDR1 and CDR2 sequences are MNHEY and SMNVEV (reference sequence). The CDR3 spans 13 residues. Deletions cut 3 bases from V and 8 bases from J, with 12 bases between. The CDR3 nucleotides are TGTGCCAGCAGTTTCGCCATAGCGGCTACGCAGTATTTT. This translates into CASSFAIAATQYF.

This clone appeared a single time. In the same sample, other DNA sequences code for this CDR3. The CDR3 DNA reads TGTGCCAGCAGTTATGGGGGAAGCTCCTACAATGAGCAGTTCTTC. Its translation is CASSYGGSSYNEQFF. The chain couples TRBV28 to TRBJ2-1, with D perhaps being TRBD1 or TRBD2 (5 bases each). Deletions cut 4 bases from V and 0 bases from J, with 10 bases between. This CDR3 has 15 residues. Germline-derived CDR1 and CDR2 are MDHEN and SYDVKM.

This chain links TRBV5-4 with TRBJ2-7, with 9 bases aligning to TRBD1. Germline V gene sequence: CDR1 SGHNT, CDR2 YYREEE (reference sequence). The CDR3 length is 15 residues. V trimming: 5 bases; J trimming: 3 bases; junction bases outside the gene matches: 9. The CDR3 region is CASRKTGGKRYEQYF. DNA for the CDR3: TGTGCCAGCAGGAAGACAGGGGGGAAACGCTACGAGCAGTACTTC.

The chain has TRBV19 and TRBJ1-5; D not resolved. This CDR3 region has 13 residues. V was cut by 6 bases and J by 3 bases, with 9 bases left in between. Germline V gene data show CDR1 as LNHDA and CDR2 as SQIVND (reference sequence). The CDR3 here is CASRPGNNQPQHF. Written as DNA, the CDR3 is TGTGCCAGTAGGCCGGGGAACAATCAGCCCCAGCATTTT.

For this clone: This CDR3 is also generated by other DNA sequences in the sample. The rearrangement links TRBV28 to TRBJ2-7; D is undetermined. Trimming shortened V by 2 bases and J by 6 bases, and 8 bases separated the two germline ends. This CDR3 is 12 amino acids long. Germline lookup yields CDR1 MDHEN and CDR2 SYDVKM. The CDR3 reads CASSLSRGEQYF. CDR3 bases: TGTGCCAGCAGTTTAAGCCGTGGCGAGCAGTACTTC.

This clone was detected once. The chain is built from TRBV18 and TRBJ2-4; possibly TRBD1 or TRBD2 for D (6 bases each). Trimming removed 3 bases from V and 0 bases from J, with 12 bases in between. The germline CDR1 and CDR2 sequences are KGHSH and LQKENI. This CDR3 is 16 amino acids long. The CDR3 region is CASSPLGGLAKNIQYF. CDR3 nucleotide sequence: TGTGCCAGCTCACCCTTAGGGGGGCTAGCCAAAAACATTCAGTACTTC.

The chain combines TRBV7-2 with TRBJ1-2; 7 bases align to TRBD1. CDR3 length: 14 residues. J was trimmed by 2 bases and V by 6 bases; bases with no gene match: 6. Looked up from germline, CDR1 is SGHTA and CDR2 is FQGNSA. The CDR3 DNA sequence: TGTGCCAGCAGTTATACGACAGGGAACTATGGCTACACCTTC. Its protein product is CASSYTTGNYGYTF.

The J gene is TRBJ2-6, the V gene TRBV5-1; 9 nucleotides align to TRBD1. CDR1 is SGHRS and CDR2 is YFSETQ in the germline V gene. The CDR3 totals 20 residues. J gave up 0 bases and V 4 bases, and 14 bases lay outside the gene matches. The CDR3: CASSLRLTGTGNSGANVLTF. Written as DNA, the CDR3 is TGCGCCAGCAGCCTTAGATTAACCGGGACAGGGAACTCTGGGGCCAACGTCCTGACTTTC. The variable domain in full, completed from reference TRBV5-1 and TRBJ2-6, reads KAGVTQTPRYLIKTRGQQVTLSCSPISGHRSVSWYQQTPGQGLQFLFEYFSETQRNKGNFPGRFSGRQFSNSRSEMNVSTLELGDSALYLCASSLRLTGTGNSGANVLTFGAGSRLTVL.

The V call is TRBV30, the J call TRBJ2-2; TRBD2 agrees at 10 bases. The germline V gene has CDR1 GTSNPN and CDR2 SVGIG (reference sequence). CDR3 size: 15 residues. Trimming at V came to 2 bases and at J to 9 bases, leaving 9 bases not matched to a gene. This chain's CDR3 is CAWSQGSGRGWELFF. CDR3 coding DNA: TGTGCCTGGAGTCAAGGAAGCGGGAGGGGCTGGGAGCTGTTTTTT.

The V call is TRBV21-1, the J call TRBJ1-5; the table's TRBD1 call for D was not verified on the DNA. TRBV21-1 is a pseudogene. This CDR3 has 16 residues. The CDR3 nucleotides read TGTGCCAGCAGCGCAAATAGGGGGCTGCGCAATCAGCCCCAGCATTTT. Encoded protein: CASSANRGLRNQPQHF.